The clone carrying this T cell receptor beta chain was detected only a few times. Its antigen is not identified. The record originates from a study of T-cell reconstitution after alpha-beta-depleted transplantation in children. Study-wide points: About two months after transplant, alpha-beta T cells reportedly came from several hundred expanded graft clones.

This CDR3 contains 17 residues. V lost 5 bases and J lost 8; bases outside the gene matches: 12. Germline values: CDR1 SGHAT, CDR2 FQDESV (reference sequence). Unique molecular identifiers tagged the TCRbeta library. TCRdb independently ran MiXCR on the PCR reads; one entry per CDR3 protein. The sample includes a few hundred thousand distinct CDR3 sequences, roughly 30% seen only once; the top ten take about 35%. This receptor was obtained from a boy younger than two with Wiskott-Aldrich syndrome, due to receive a stem cell transplant. The J gene is TRBJ2-1, the V gene TRBV11-1; TRBD2 matches at 13 bases. Material: PBMCs, obtained before TCRalphabeta/CD19-depleted stem cell transplant. The CDR3 is CASSALRLAGGPDEQFF. The CDR3 bases are TGTGCCAGCAGCGCCCTCCGACTAGCGGGAGGTCCGGATGAGCAGTTCTTC.